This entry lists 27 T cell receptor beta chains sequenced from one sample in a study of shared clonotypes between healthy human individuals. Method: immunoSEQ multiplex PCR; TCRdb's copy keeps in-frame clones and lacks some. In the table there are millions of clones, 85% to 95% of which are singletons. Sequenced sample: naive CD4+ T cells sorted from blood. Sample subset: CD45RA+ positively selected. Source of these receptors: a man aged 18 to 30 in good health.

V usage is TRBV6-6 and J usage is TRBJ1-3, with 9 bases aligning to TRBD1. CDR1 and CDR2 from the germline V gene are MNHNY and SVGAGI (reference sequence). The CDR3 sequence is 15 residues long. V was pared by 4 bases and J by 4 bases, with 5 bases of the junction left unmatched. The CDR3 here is CASSSPGTGGNTIYF. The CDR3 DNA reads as TGTGCCAGCAGTTCCCCCGGGACAGGGGGAAACACCATATATTTT.

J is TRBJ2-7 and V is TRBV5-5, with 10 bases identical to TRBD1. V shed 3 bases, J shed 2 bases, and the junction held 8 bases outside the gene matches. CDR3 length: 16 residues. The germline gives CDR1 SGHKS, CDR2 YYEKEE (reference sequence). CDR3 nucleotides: TGTGCCAGCAGCTCCATTGACAGGGGGCTTACCTACGAGCAGTACTTC. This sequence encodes CASSSIDRGLTYEQYF.

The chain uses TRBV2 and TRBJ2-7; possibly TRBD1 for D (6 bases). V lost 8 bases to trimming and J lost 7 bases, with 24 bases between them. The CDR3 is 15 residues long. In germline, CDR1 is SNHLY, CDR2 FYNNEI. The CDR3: CASGQGSSTIEEQYF. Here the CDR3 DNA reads TGTGCCAGCGGTCAGGGGTCCTCGACTATTGAGGAGCAGTACTTC.

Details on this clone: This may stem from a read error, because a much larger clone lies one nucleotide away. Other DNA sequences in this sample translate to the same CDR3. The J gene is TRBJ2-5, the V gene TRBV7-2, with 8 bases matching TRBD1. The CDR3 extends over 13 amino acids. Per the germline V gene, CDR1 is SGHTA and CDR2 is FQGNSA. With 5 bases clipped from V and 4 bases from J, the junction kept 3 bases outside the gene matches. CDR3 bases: TGTGCCAGCAGCCTCGGGACAGGAGAGACCCAGTACTTC. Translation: CASSLGTGETQYF.

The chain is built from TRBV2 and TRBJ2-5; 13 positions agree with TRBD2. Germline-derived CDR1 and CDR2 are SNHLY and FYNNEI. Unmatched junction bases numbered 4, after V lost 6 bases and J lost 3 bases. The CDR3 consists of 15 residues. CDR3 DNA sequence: TGTGCCAGCAGGGGACTAGCGGGAAGTGAAGAGACCCAGTACTTC. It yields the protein CASRGLAGSEETQYF.

CDR3 in amino acids: CASSYSGGRTNYGYTF. DNA for the CDR3: TGTGCCAGCAGTTACTCGGGGGGCAGGACAAACTATGGCTACACCTTC. The chain links TRBV6-5 to TRBJ1-2, with TRBD1 as a possible D gene (6 bases). The V gene lost 0 bases and the J gene lost 2 bases, with 13 bases spanning the gap. Germline CDR1 is MNHEY and CDR2 is SVGAGI. CDR3 length: 16 amino acids.

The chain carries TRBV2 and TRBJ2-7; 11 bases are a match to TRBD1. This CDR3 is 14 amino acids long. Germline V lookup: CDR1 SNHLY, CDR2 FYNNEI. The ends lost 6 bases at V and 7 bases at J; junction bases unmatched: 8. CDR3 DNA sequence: TGTGCCAGCAGCCGGGACAGGGGGGAAAGGGAGCAGTACTTC. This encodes CASSRDRGEREQYF.

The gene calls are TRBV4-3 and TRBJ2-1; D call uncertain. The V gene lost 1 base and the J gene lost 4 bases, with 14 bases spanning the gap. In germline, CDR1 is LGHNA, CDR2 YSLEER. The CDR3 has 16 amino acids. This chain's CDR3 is CASSQGTSIGYNEQFF. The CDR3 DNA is TGCGCCAGCAGCCAAGGCACGTCTATCGGGTACAATGAGCAGTTCTTC.

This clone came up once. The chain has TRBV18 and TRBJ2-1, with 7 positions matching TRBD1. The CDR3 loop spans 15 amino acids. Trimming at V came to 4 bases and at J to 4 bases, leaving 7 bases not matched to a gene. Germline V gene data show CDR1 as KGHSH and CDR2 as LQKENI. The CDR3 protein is CASSRNMGQYNEQFF. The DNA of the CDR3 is TGTGCCAGCTCACGAAATATGGGACAGTACAATGAGCAGTTCTTC.

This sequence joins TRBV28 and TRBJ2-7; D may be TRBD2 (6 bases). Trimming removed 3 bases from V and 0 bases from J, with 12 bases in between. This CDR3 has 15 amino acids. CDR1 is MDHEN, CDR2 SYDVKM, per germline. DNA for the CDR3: TGTGCCAGCAGTTTGGCGGGGCAGACCTCCTACGAGCAGTACTTC. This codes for CASSLAGQTSYEQYF.

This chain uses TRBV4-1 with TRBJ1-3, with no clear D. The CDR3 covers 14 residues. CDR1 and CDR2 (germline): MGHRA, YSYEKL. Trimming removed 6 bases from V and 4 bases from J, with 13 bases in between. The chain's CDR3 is CASSYDKGGNTIYF. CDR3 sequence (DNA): TGCGCCAGCAGTTACGACAAAGGGGGAAACACCATATATTTT.

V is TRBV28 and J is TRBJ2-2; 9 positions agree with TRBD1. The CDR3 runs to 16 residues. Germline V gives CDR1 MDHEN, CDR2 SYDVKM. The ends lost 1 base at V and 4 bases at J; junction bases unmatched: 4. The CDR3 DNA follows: TGTGCCAGCAGTTTATCCCCGACAGGGGGCACCGGGGAGCTGTTTTTT. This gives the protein CASSLSPTGGTGELFF.

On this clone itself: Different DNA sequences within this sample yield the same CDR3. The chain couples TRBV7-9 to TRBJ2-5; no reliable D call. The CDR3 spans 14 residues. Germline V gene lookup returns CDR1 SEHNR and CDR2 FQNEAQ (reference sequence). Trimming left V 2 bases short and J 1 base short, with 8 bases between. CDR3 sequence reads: CASSLPLLQETQYF. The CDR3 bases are TGTGCCAGCAGCTTACCCCTGCTCCAAGAGACCCAGTACTTC.

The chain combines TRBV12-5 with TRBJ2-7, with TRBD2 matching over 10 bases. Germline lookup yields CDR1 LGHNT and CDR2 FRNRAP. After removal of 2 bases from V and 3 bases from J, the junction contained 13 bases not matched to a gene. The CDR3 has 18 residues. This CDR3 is CASGLPQGLASGSYEQYF. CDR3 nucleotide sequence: TGTGCTAGTGGTTTGCCCCAGGGGTTGGCTAGCGGGAGCTACGAGCAGTACTTC.

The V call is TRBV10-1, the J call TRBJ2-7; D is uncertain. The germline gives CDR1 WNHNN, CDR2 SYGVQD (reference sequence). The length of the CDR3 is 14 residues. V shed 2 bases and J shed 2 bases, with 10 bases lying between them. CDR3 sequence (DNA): TGCGCCAGCAGTGAGCGACTCCGACCCTACGAGCAGTACTTC. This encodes CASSERLRPYEQYF.

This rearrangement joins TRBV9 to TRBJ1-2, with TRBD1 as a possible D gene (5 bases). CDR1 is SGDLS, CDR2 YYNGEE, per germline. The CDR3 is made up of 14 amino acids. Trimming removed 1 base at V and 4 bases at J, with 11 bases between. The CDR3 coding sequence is TGTGCCAGCAGCGTAACGACAGCCGGCTATGGCTACACCTTC. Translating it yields CASSVTTAGYGYTF.

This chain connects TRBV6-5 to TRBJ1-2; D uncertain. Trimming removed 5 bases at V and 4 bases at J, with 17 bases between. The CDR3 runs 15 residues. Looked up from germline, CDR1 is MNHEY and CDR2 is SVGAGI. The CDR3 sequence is CASSPGSWGSYGYTF. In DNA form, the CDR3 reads TGTGCCAGCAGTCCCGGGAGTTGGGGAAGCTATGGCTACACCTTC.

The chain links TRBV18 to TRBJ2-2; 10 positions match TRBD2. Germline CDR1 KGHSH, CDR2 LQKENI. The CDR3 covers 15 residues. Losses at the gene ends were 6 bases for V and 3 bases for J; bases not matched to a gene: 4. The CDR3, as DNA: TGTGCCAGCTCCCGAGGGACTAGCGACACCGGGGAGCTGTTTTTT. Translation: CASSRGTSDTGELFF.

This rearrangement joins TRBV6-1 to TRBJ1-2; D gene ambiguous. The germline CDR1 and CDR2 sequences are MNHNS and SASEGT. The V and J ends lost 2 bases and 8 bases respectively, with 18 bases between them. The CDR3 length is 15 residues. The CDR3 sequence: CASSELSGIPWGYTF. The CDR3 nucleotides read TGTGCCAGCAGTGAATTGTCAGGCATACCATGGGGCTACACCTTC.

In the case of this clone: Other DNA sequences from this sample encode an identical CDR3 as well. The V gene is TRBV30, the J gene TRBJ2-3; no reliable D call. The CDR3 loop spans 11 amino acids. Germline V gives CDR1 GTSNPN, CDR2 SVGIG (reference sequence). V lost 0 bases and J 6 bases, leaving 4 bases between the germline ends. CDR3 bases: TGTGCCTGGAGTGTACTCGATACGCAGTATTTT. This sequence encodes CAWSVLDTQYF.

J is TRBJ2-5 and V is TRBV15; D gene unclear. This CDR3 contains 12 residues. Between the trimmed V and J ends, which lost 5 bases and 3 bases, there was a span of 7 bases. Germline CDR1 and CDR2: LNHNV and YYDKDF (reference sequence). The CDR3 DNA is TGTGCCACCAGCGCCCAAAAAGAGACCCAGTACTTC. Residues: CATSAQKETQYF.

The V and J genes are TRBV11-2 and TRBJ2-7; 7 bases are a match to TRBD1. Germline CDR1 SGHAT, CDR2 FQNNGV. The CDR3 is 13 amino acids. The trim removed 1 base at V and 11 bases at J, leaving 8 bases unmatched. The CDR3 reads CASSLGRQGREYF. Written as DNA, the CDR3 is TGTGCCAGCAGCTTAGGGCGACAGGGCCGTGAGTACTTC.

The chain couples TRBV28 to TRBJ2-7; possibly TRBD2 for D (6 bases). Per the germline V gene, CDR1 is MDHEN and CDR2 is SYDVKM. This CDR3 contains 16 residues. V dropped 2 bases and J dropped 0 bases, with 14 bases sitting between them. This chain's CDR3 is CASSLIAAGSSYEQYF. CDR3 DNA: TGTGCCAGCAGTTTAATTGCCGCGGGAAGCTCCTACGAGCAGTACTTC. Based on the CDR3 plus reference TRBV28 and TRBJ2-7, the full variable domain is DVKVTQSSRYLVKRTGEKVFLECVQDMDHENMFWYRQDPGLGLRLIYFSYDVKMKEKGDIPEGYSVSREKKERFSLILESASTNQTSMYLCASSLIAAGSSYEQYFGPGTRLTVT.

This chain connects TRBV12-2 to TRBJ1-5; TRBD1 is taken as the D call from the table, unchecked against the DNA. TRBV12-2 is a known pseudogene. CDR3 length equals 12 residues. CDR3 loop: CASHDSQVPQHF. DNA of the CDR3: TGTGCAAGTCATGACAGCCAAGTACCCCAGCATTTT.

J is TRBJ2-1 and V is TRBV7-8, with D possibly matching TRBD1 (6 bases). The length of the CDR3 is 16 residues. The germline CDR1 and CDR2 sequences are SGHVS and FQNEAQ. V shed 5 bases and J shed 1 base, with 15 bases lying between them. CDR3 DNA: TGTGCCAGCAGCGTAGTACAGGGAATATCCTACAATGAGCAGTTCTTC. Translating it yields CASSVVQGISYNEQFF. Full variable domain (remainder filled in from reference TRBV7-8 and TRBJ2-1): GAGVSQSPRYKVAKRGQDVALRCDPISGHVSLFWYQQALGQGPEFLTYFQNEAQLDKSGLPSDRFFAERPEGSVSTLKIQRTQQEDSAVYLCASSVVQGISYNEQFFGPGTRLTVL.

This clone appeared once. CDR3 sequence (DNA): TGTGCCAGCAGTTCATTCACATTCGGGCACTATGGCTACACCTTC. Encoded protein: CASSSFTFGHYGYTF. The V and J genes are TRBV27 and TRBJ1-2; D not certain. The V gene's germline CDR1 is MNHEY and CDR2 SMNVEV (reference sequence). The V gene lost 4 bases and the J gene lost 3 bases, with 15 bases spanning the gap. The CDR3 totals 15 residues.

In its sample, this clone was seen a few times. CDR3 sequence (DNA): TGTGCCAGCAGTTTTATGGGTCCGGTTCGGAACACTGAAGCTTTCTTT. Translating it yields CASSFMGPVRNTEAFF. V is TRBV27 and J is TRBJ1-1, with D hard to call. V dropped 3 bases and J dropped 1 base, with 15 bases sitting between them. The length of the CDR3 is 16 residues. Germline CDR1 is MNHEY and CDR2 is SMNVEV (reference sequence).